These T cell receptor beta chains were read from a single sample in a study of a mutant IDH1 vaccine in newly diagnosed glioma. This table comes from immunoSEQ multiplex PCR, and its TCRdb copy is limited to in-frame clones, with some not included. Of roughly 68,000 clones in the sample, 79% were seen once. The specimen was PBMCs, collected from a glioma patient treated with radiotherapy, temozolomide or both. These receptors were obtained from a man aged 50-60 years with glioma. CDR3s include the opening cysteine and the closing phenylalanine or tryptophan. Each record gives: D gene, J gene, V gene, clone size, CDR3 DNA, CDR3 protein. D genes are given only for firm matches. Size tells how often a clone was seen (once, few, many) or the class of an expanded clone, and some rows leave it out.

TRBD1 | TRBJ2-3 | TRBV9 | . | TGTGCCAGCAGCGTAGCCCCGGACAGGGGAAAAGGAGATACGCAGTATTTT | CASSVAPDRGKGDTQYF
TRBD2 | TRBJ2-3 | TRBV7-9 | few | TGTGCCAGCAGCTTGGACCTAGCGGGGGGCACAGATACGCAGTATTTT | CASSLDLAGGTDTQYF
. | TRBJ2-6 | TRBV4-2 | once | TGTGCCAGCAGCCAAGTTGGGACTGGGGCCAACGTCCTGACTTTC | CASSQVGTGANVLTF
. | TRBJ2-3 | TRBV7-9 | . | TGTGCCAGCAGCTTATTAGGGACGGAATACACAGATACGCAGTATTTT | CASSLLGTEYTDTQYF
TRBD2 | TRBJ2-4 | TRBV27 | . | TGTGCCAGCAGCCCTACTAGCGGGGGTTATAGAGCCAAAAACATTCAGTACTTC | CASSPTSGGYRAKNIQYF
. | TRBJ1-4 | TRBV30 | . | TGTGCCTGGAAAAGGGGCAACGAAAAACTGTTTTTT | CAWKRGNEKLFF
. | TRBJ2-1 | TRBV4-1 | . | TGCGCCAGCAGCCAAGATGTAGGACTCTACAATGAGCAGTTCTTC | CASSQDVGLYNEQFF
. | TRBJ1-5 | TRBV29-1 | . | TGCAGCGTCGCTGGGACGGTCAATCAGCCCCAGCATTTT | CSVAGTVNQPQHF
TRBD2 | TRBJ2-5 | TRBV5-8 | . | TGTGCCAGCACCTCGGGGGGGGGCCACCCGGGAGAAGAGACCCAGTACTTC | CASTSGGGHPGEETQYF
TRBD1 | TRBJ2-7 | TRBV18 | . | TGTGCCAGCTCACCACCAACCGGGACAGGGGCCTACGAGCAGTACTTC | CASSPPTGTGAYEQYF
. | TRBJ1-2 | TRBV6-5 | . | TGTGCCAGCAGTCCTGTAGGGACCTATGGCTACACCTTC | CASSPVGTYGYTF
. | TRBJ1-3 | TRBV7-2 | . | TGTGCCAGCAGCCCCGACAGTCCCCTCTCTGGAAACACCATATATTTT | CASSPDSPLSGNTIYF
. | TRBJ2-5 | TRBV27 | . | TGTGCCAGCAGTGGGGGGGCGTGGGAGACCCAGTACTTC | CASSGGAWETQYF
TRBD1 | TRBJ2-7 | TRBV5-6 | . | TGTGCCAGCAGCAGAAGGACAGGGGTGGTGGACGAGCAGTACTTC | CASSRRTGVVDEQYF
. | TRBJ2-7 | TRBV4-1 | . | TGCGCCAGCAGCCAGCAGGCCAGCTCCTACGAGCAGTACTTC | CASSQQASSYEQYF
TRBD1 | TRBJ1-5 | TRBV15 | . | TGTGCCACCAGTCCGGACAGGACTTATGGGCCCCAGCATTTT | CATSPDRTYGPQHF
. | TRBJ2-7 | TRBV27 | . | TGTGCCAGCAGTTTAGGAGACAGAACCTACGAGCAGTACTTC | CASSLGDRTYEQYF